The following is a TCR beta chain sequence with its context. Antigen unknown. These data come from a study of T cell responses to AZD1222 COVID-19 vaccine. The CDR3 runs to 14 residues. The trim removed 4 bases at V and 4 bases at J, leaving 9 bases unmatched. Germline-derived CDR1 and CDR2 are SQVTM and ANQGSEA. General study results and limits: Vaccine-related CD4 TCRs covered spike, predominating at 160-218 and 743-854.

TCRdb's copy holds only in-frame clones and misses some; the assay was immunoSEQ multiplex PCR. The data show around 110,000 clones, 85% to 95% seen once. J is TRBJ1-1 and V is TRBV29-1; 7 bases fit TRBD1. The sequences come from peripheral blood, collected on day 0 of AZD1222 vaccination. This TCR was sampled from an adult in good health. The DNA of the CDR3 is TGCAGCGTTGTGGGAGGGGGCGCGGGCACTGAAGCTTTCTTT. Its protein is CSVVGGGAGTEAFF.